This note documents a single T cell receptor beta chain sequence. It was with random hexamers that 0.5 to 1 ug RNA was reverse transcribed. Coverage of TCR beta CDR3 amplification by immunoSEQ multiplex PCR extended to 54 Vbeta and 13 Jbeta. TCRdb re-called the immunoSEQ multiplex PCR reads through MiXCR, storing one row per CDR3 protein. The table includes 250,000 to 300,000 distinct CDR3 sequences, about 88% detected once. This specimen belongs to a study of CD8 T cells in Susac syndrome. The T cells that were sequenced for TCR beta were CD8+ and CD4+ cells from blood. TEMRA cells were FACS-enriched, and CD8+ and CD4+ T cells were isolated negatively. The source of this sequence is a human donor with multiple sclerosis. The sample was CD8+ T cells from PBMCs.

The CDR3 loop is CASSLAGLSSYNEQFF. In DNA form, the CDR3 reads TGTGCCAGCAGTTTAGCAGGGCTAAGCTCCTACAATGAGCAGTTCTTC. The chain is built from TRBV28 and TRBJ2-1; tentatively, D is TRBD1 (5 bases). The CDR3 has 16 amino acids. CDR1 MDHEN and CDR2 SYDVKM come from the germline V gene. The ends were cut back, 2 bases at V and 0 bases at J, with 11 bases in the middle.